Listed below are T cell receptor beta chains from one sample, sequenced in a study of T cells in Graves' hyperthyroidism and ophthalmopathy. In TCRdb, the multiplex PCR reads were re-called with MiXCR into one record per CDR3 protein. This table holds fewer than 650,000 distinct CDR3 sequences, about 15% found once. Specimen: blood. These receptors were obtained from a middle-aged woman with Graves' ophthalmopathy. The CDR3 runs from the conserved cysteine through the conserved F or W. The D gene is left open where the match is weak. For some rows the clone size is stated as once, few or many, or as a class when expanded; others skip it.

v_call: TRBV11-1; clone_size: many; j_call: TRBJ2-2; d_call: -; cdr3_nt: TGTGCCAGCAGCTTAGGACCTCAAGTAAACACCGGGGAGCTGTTTTTT; cdr3_aa: CASSLGPQVNTGELFF
v_call: TRBV6-2/TRBV6-3; clone_size: few; j_call: TRBJ1-5; d_call: -; cdr3_nt: TGTGCCAGCAGTTGGAGAGTGTTGAATCAGCCCCAGCATTTT; cdr3_aa: CASSWRVLNQPQHF
v_call: TRBV11-2; clone_size: many; j_call: TRBJ1-2; d_call: TRBD1; cdr3_nt: TGTGCCAGCAGCCCCCGGGACAGGGGTCGTGGCTACACCTTC; cdr3_aa: CASSPRDRGRGYTF
v_call: TRBV12-3/TRBV12-4; clone_size: many; j_call: TRBJ1-2; d_call: -; cdr3_nt: TGTGCCAGCACCCTGACAGGCTATGGCTACACCTTC; cdr3_aa: CASTLTGYGYTF
v_call: TRBV6-1; clone_size: many; j_call: TRBJ1-2; d_call: TRBD1; cdr3_nt: TGTGCCAGCCACGTAAGGGGGCGGGGTAGCTATGGCTACACCTTC; cdr3_aa: CASHVRGRGSYGYTF
v_call: TRBV27; clone_size: -; j_call: TRBJ2-5; d_call: TRBD2; cdr3_nt: TGTGCCAGCAGTTTAACTCTGGGAGGGAGACAAGAGACCCAGTACTTC; cdr3_aa: CASSLTLGGRQETQYF
v_call: TRBV5-1; clone_size: -; j_call: TRBJ2-7; d_call: -; cdr3_nt: TGCGCCAGCAGCACCGGACAGATGGTACGGCAGCAGTACTTC; cdr3_aa: CASSTGQMVRQQYF
v_call: TRBV6-2/TRBV6-3; clone_size: -; j_call: TRBJ1-1; d_call: -; cdr3_nt: TGTGCCAGCAGCAACGACAGGCGCTTGAACACTGAAGCTTTCTTT; cdr3_aa: CASSNDRRLNTEAFF
v_call: TRBV14; clone_size: -; j_call: TRBJ2-5; d_call: TRBD1; cdr3_nt: TGTGCCAGCACCAGGACAGGGGGAGAGACCCAGTACTTC; cdr3_aa: CASTRTGGETQYF
v_call: TRBV28; clone_size: many; j_call: TRBJ1-3; d_call: TRBD1; cdr3_nt: TGTGCCAGCAGGGTTCAGTTAACAGGGGCGGGAAACACCATATATTTT; cdr3_aa: CASRVQLTGAGNTIYF
v_call: TRBV19; clone_size: few; j_call: TRBJ2-4; d_call: -; cdr3_nt: TGTGCCAGTAGTCCAGACACCCGTGACAAAAACATTCAGTACTTC; cdr3_aa: CASSPDTRDKNIQYF
v_call: TRBV19; clone_size: many; j_call: TRBJ2-7; d_call: TRBD2; cdr3_nt: TGTGCCAGTAGTCAGGGACTAGCGGGAACCTCCTCCTACGAGCAGTACTTC; cdr3_aa: CASSQGLAGTSSYEQYF
v_call: TRBV11-1; clone_size: -; j_call: TRBJ2-2; d_call: TRBD1; cdr3_nt: TGTGCCAGCAGCGCCCCAAAGGGGACAGCCGCGAACACCGGGGAGCTGTTTTTT; cdr3_aa: CASSAPKGTAANTGELFF
v_call: TRBV7-2; clone_size: many; j_call: TRBJ2-4; d_call: TRBD2; cdr3_nt: TGTGCCAGCACCCCGGGAGGTGTAGCGGTAGCCAAAAACATTCAGTACTTC; cdr3_aa: CASTPGGVAVAKNIQYF
v_call: TRBV6-2/TRBV6-3; clone_size: many; j_call: TRBJ1-1; d_call: -; cdr3_nt: TGTGCCAGCAGTTACCTGGAGGAGATTGAAGCTTTCTTT; cdr3_aa: CASSYLEEIEAFF
v_call: TRBV2; clone_size: many; j_call: TRBJ2-7; d_call: -; cdr3_nt: TGTGCCAGCAGTGACGGCAGGGGCTTCAACGAGCAGTACTTC; cdr3_aa: CASSDGRGFNEQYF
v_call: TRBV6-5; clone_size: many; j_call: TRBJ1-5; d_call: -; cdr3_nt: TGTGCCAGCAGTTACGCGGGAGGACAAGGCAATCAGCCCCAGCATTTT; cdr3_aa: CASSYAGGQGNQPQHF
v_call: TRBV18; clone_size: -; j_call: TRBJ2-5; d_call: -; cdr3_nt: TGTGCCAGCTCGTTCTTGCCTCCCGTAGAGTACCAAGAGACCCAGTACTTC; cdr3_aa: CASSFLPPVEYQETQYF
v_call: TRBV28; clone_size: many; j_call: TRBJ1-2; d_call: -; cdr3_nt: TGTGCCAGCAGTTGGGTATATGGCTACACCTTC; cdr3_aa: CASSWVYGYTF
v_call: TRBV6-7; clone_size: many; j_call: TRBJ2-7; d_call: -; cdr3_nt: TGTGCCAGCAGCCGCCCCGATTCTTGCTACGAGCAGTACTTC; cdr3_aa: CASSRPDSCYEQYF
v_call: TRBV6-1; clone_size: many; j_call: TRBJ1-1; d_call: -; cdr3_nt: TGTGCCAGCAGTGATATGACAACCGGGCCCACTGAAGCTTTCTTT; cdr3_aa: CASSDMTTGPTEAFF
v_call: TRBV11-1; clone_size: -; j_call: TRBJ2-2; d_call: TRBD1; cdr3_nt: TGTGCCAGCAGCGGATGGGACAGAATAAACACCGGGGAGCTGTTTTTT; cdr3_aa: CASSGWDRINTGELFF
v_call: TRBV6-2/TRBV6-3; clone_size: once; j_call: TRBJ2-3; d_call: TRBD1; cdr3_nt: TGTGCCACCAGGAGAGGGGGCTTATTGGATACGCAGTATTTT; cdr3_aa: CATRRGGLLDTQYF
v_call: TRBV7-9; clone_size: many; j_call: TRBJ2-2; d_call: -; cdr3_nt: TGTGCCAGCAGCTTAGGTGAAGCCGGGGAGCTGTTTTTT; cdr3_aa: CASSLGEAGELFF
v_call: TRBV28; clone_size: many; j_call: TRBJ2-5; d_call: TRBD1; cdr3_nt: TGTGCCAGCAGTTTATTACTACAGGGGGGAGAGACCCAGTACTTC; cdr3_aa: CASSLLLQGGETQYF
v_call: TRBV28; clone_size: many; j_call: TRBJ1-5; d_call: -; cdr3_nt: TGTGCCAGCACCTGGGGCGTTAGCAATCAGCCCCAGCATTTT; cdr3_aa: CASTWGVSNQPQHF
v_call: TRBV12-3/TRBV12-4; clone_size: many; j_call: TRBJ2-5; d_call: -; cdr3_nt: TGTGCCAGCAGTTTAGAGGGGGGGGCAGAGACCCAGTACTTC; cdr3_aa: CASSLEGGAETQYF
v_call: TRBV12-3/TRBV12-4; clone_size: many; j_call: TRBJ1-1; d_call: TRBD1; cdr3_nt: TGTGCCAGCAGGCGGGACAGCGACACTGAAGCTTTCTTT; cdr3_aa: CASRRDSDTEAFF
v_call: TRBV6-5; clone_size: -; j_call: TRBJ2-2; d_call: -; cdr3_nt: TGTGCCAGCAGTTACTCCCCTAGATCGAACACCGGGGAGCTGTTTTTT; cdr3_aa: CASSYSPRSNTGELFF
v_call: TRBV28; clone_size: -; j_call: TRBJ2-4; d_call: -; cdr3_nt: TGTGCCAGCAGTCCCTGGGGGAACATTCAGTACTTC; cdr3_aa: CASSPWGNIQYF
v_call: TRBV12-3/TRBV12-4; clone_size: many; j_call: TRBJ2-5; d_call: TRBD2; cdr3_nt: TGTGCCAGCAGTTTAAGCGGGATGGCCCAAGAGACCCAGTACTTC; cdr3_aa: CASSLSGMAQETQYF